Listed below are T cell receptor beta chains from one sample, sequenced in a study of T cell repertoires in cytomegalovirus infection. One entry per CDR3 protein, called by TCRdb with MiXCR from the reads. The sample comprises hundreds of thousands of distinct CDR3 sequences, approximately 25% of which are singletons, and less than 10% rests with the top ten. The sample was CD8+ T cells from PBMCs. The source of these receptors is a human donor in good health (CMV status not recorded). Some clones in this sample may be carry-over from other donors' samples. Each CDR3 is given without its conserved first and last residue.

J: TRBJ1-6; V: TRBV14; CDR3: ASSQAYRPPANSPLH
J: TRBJ2-1; V: TRBV20-1; CDR3: SASSGWESSYNEQF
J: TRBJ1-3; V: TRBV7-9; CDR3: ASSLPPGQGPLGTGNTIY
J: TRBJ1-3; V: TRBV7-9; CDR3: ASSFLSYSGNTIY
J: TRBJ2-5; V: TRBV10-3; CDR3: AISEAGGVETQY
J: TRBJ1-4; V: TRBV27; CDR3: ASRTGMNEKLF
J: TRBJ1-3; V: TRBV13; CDR3: ASSLESGNTIY
J: TRBJ1-1; V: TRBV19; CDR3: ASSMKEGNTEAF
J: TRBJ2-2; V: TRBV6-2/TRBV6-3; CDR3: ASRGPDTGELF
J: TRBJ1-6; V: TRBV7-9; CDR3: ASWEGAVNSPLH
J: TRBJ1-2; V: TRBV28; CDR3: ASSAGQNLNYGYT
J: TRBJ2-7; V: TRBV20-1; CDR3: SATGGYRYKQY
J: TRBJ1-5; V: TRBV20-1; CDR3: SARAIRDTGSNQPQH
J: TRBJ2-1; V: TRBV7-9; CDR3: ASSGPDGDYNEQF
J: TRBJ1-2; V: TRBV7-2; CDR3: ASSLGTVVYT
J: TRBJ2-7; V: TRBV7-2; CDR3: ASSFGEGYEQY